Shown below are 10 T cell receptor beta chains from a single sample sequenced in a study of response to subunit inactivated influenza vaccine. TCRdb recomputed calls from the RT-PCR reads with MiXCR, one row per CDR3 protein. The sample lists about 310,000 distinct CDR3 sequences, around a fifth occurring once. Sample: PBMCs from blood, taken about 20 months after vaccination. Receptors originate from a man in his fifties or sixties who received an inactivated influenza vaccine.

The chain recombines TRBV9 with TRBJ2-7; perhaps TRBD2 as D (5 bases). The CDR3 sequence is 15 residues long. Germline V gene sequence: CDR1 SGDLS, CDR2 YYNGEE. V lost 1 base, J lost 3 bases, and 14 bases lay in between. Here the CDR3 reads CASSVSPQRDYEQYF. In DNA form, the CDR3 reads TGTGCCAGCAGCGTATCTCCCCAACGGGACTACGAGCAGTACTTC.

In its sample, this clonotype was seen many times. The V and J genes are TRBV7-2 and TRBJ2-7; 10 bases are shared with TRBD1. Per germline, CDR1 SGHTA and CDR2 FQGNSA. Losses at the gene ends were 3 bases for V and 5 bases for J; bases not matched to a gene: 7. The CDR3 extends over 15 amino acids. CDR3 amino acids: CASSFRGQGVHEQYF. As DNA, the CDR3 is TGTGCCAGCAGCTTCCGCGGACAGGGGGTTCACGAGCAGTACTTC.

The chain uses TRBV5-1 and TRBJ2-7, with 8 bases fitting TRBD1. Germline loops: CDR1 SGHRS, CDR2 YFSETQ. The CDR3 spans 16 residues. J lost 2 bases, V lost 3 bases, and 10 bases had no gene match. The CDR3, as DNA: TGCGCCAGCAGCTGGAGACCGGGACAGGACCCCTACGAGCAGTACTTC. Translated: CASSWRPGQDPYEQYF.

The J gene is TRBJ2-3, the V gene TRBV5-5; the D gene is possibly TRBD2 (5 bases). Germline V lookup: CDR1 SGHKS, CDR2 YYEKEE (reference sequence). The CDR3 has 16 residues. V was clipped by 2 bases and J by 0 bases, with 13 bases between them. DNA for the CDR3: TGTGCCAGCAGCTTCTCCCCCGGGAAGAGCACAGATACGCAGTATTTT. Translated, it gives CASSFSPGKSTDTQYF. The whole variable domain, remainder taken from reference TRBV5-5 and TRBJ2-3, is DAGVTQSPTHLIKTRGQQVTLRCSPISGHKSVSWYQQVLGQGPQFIFQYYEKEERGRGNFPDRFSARQFPNYSSELNVNALLLGDSALYLCASSFSPGKSTDTQYFGPGTRLTVL.

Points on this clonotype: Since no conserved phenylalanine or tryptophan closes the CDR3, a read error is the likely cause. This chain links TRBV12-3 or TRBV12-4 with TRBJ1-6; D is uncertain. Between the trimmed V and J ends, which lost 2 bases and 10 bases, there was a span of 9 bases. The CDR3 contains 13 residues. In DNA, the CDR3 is TGTGCCAGCAGTTTAAGGGCAAAATCACCCCTCCACATT. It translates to CASSLRAKSPLHI.

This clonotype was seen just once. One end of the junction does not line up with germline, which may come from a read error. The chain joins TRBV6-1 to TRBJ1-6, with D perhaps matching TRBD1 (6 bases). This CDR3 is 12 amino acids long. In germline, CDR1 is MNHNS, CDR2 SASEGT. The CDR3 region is CAGSDQGLTLHF. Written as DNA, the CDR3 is TGTGCCGGCAGTGATCAGGGGCTCACCCTCCACTTT.

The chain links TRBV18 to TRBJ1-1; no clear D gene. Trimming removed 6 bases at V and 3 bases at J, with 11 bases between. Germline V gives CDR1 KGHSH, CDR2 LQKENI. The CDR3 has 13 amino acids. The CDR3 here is CASSDQSHTEAFF. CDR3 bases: TGTGCCAGCTCCGACCAGTCTCACACTGAAGCTTTCTTT.

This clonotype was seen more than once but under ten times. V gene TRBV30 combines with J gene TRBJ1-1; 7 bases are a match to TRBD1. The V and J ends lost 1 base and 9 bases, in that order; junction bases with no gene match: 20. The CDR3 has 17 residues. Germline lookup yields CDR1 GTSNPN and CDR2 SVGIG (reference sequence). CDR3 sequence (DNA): TGTGCCTGGAGTGCCCAGCGGATTGGCGAGGGGGCGAGAAAAGCTTTCTTT. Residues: CAWSAQRIGEGARKAFF.

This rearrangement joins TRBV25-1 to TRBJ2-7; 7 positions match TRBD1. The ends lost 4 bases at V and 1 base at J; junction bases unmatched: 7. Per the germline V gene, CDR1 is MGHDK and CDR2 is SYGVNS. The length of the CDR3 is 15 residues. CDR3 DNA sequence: TGTGCCAGCAGTGGTGGACAGGAACTTTCCTACGAGCAGTACTTC. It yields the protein CASSGGQELSYEQYF.

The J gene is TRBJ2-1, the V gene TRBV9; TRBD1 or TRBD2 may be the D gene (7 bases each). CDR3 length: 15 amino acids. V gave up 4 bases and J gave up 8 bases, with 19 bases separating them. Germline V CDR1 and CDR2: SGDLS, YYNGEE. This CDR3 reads CASSPSGEGADEQFF. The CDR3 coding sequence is TGTGCCAGCAGCCCCTCTGGGGAGGGGGCTGATGAGCAGTTCTTC.